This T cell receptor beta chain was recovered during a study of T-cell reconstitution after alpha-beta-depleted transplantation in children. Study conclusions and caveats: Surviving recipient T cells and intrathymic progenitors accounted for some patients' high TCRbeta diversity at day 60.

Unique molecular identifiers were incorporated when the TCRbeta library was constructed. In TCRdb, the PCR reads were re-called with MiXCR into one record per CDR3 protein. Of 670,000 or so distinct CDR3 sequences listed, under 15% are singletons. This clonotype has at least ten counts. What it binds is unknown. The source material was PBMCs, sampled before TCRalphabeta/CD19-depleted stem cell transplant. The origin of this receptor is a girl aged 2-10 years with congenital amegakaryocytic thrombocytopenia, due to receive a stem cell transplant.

The CDR3 loop reads CASSPLTGAEKLFF. CDR3 nucleotide sequence: TGTGCCAGCAGTCCGCTGACAGGGGCTGAAAAACTGTTTTTT. This chain links TRBV12-3 or TRBV12-4 with TRBJ1-4; 8 nucleotides agree with TRBD1. This CDR3 has 14 amino acids. J gave up 7 bases and V 5 bases, and 6 bases lay outside the gene matches.